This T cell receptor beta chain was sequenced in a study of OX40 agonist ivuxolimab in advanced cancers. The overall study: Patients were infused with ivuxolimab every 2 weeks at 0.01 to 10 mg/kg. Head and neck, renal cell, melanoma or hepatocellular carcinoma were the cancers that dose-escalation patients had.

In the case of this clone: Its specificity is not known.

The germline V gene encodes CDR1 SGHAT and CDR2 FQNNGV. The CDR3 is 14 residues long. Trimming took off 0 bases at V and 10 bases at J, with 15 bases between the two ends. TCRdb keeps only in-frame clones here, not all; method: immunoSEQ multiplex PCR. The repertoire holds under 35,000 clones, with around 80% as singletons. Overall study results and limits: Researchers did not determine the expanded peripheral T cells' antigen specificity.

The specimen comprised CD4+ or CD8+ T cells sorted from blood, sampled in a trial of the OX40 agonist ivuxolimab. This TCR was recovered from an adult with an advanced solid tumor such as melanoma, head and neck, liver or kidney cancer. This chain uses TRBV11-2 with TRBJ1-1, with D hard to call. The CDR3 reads CASSLDQWAWLAFF. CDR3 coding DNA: TGTGCCAGCAGCTTAGATCAGTGGGCTTGGCTAGCTTTCTTT.